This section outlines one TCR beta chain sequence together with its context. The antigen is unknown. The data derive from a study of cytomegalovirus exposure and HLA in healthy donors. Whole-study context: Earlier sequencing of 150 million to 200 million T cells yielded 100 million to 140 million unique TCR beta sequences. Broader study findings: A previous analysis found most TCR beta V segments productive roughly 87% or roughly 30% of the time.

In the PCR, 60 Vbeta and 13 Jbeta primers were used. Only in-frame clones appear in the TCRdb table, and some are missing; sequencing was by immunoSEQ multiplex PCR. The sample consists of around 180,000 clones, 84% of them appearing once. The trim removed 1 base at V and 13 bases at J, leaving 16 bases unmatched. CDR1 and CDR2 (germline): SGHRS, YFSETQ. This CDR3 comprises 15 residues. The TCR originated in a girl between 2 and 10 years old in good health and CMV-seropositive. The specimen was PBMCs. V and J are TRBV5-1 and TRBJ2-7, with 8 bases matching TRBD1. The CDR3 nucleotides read TGCGCCAGCAGCTTGTCCTTTGACAGGGGTCACGACCAATACTTC. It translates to CASSLSFDRGHDQYF.